This TCR beta chain emerged from a study of CD8 T cells in ankylosing spondylitis. Points from the study as a whole: Roughly eight highly homologous variants made up a TCR beta motif that seemed to typify ankylosing spondylitis blood.

V dropped 7 bases and J dropped 9 bases, with 16 bases sitting between them. The CDR3 has 13 amino acids. Per the germline V gene, CDR1 is MDHEN and CDR2 is SYDVKM. TCRdb used MiXCR to reprocess the 5' RACE reads, holding one entry per CDR3 protein. The sample carries 200,000 to 250,000 distinct CDR3 sequences, 15% to 20% recorded once. This clonotype appeared many times. No antigen is known for it. V is TRBV28 and J is TRBJ2-1; tentatively, D is TRBD2 (5 bases). Input material: blood, either unsorted or a sorted T cell fraction (not recorded which). The TCR comes from a male donor with ankylosing spondylitis. The CDR3 DNA reads TGTGCCAGCACTATAACCCCCGGGGTTGAGCAGTTCTTC. It is translated as CASTITPGVEQFF. The full variable domain, its missing parts supplied by reference TRBV28 and TRBJ2-1, is DVKVTQSSRYLVKRTGEKVFLECVQDMDHENMFWYRQDPGLGLRLIYFSYDVKMKEKGDIPEGYSVSREKKERFSLILESASTNQTSMYLCASTITPGVEQFFGPGTRLTVL.